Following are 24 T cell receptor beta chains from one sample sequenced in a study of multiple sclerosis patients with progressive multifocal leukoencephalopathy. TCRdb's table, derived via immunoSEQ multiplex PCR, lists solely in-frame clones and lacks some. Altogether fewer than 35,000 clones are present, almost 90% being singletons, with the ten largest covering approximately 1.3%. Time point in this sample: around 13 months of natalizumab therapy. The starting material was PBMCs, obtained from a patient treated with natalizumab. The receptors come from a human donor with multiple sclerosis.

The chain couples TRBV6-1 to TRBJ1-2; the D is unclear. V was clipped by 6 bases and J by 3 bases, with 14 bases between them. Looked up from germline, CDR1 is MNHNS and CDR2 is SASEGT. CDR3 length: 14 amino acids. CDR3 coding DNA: TGTGCCAGCAGCCCCAGGATCAACCACTATGGCTACACCTTC. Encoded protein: CASSPRINHYGYTF.

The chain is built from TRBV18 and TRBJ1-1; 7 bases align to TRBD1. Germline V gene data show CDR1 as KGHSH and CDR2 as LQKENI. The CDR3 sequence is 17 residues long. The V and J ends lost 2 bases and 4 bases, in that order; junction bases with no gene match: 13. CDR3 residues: CASSPFTGATMGTEAFF. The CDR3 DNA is TGTGCCAGCTCACCATTCACAGGGGCCACTATGGGCACTGAAGCTTTCTTT.

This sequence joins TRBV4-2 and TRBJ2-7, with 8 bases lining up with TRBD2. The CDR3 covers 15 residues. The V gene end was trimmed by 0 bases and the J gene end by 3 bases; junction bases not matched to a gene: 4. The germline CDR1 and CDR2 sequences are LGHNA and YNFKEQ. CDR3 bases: TGTGCCAGCAGCCAAGAACCCCTAGCGGGCTACGAGCAGTACTTC. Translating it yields CASSQEPLAGYEQYF.

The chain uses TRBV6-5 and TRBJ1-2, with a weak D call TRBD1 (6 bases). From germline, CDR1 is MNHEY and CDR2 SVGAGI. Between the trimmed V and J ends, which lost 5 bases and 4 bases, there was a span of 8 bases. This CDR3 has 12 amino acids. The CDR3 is CASSQQGYGYTF. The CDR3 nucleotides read TGTGCCAGCAGTCAACAGGGCTATGGCTACACCTTC.

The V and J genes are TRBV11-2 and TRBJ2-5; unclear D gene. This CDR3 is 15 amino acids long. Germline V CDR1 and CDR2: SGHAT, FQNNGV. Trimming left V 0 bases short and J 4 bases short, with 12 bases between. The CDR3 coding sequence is TGTGCCAGCAGCTTAGATTGGGGTCCGGGAGAGACCCAGTACTTC. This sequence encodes CASSLDWGPGETQYF.

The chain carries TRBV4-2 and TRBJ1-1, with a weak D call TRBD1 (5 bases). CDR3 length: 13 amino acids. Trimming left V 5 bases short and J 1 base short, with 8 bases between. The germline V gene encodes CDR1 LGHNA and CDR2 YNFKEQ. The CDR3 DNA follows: TGTGCCAGCAGCGTGACAGAGAACACTGAAGCTTTCTTT. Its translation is CASSVTENTEAFF.

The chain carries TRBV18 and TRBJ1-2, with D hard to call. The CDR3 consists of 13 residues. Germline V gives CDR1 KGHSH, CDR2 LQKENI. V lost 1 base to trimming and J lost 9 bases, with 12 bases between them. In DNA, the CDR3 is TGTGCCAGCTCACCACGGCCAGAGCAGAGCTACACCTTC. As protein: CASSPRPEQSYTF.

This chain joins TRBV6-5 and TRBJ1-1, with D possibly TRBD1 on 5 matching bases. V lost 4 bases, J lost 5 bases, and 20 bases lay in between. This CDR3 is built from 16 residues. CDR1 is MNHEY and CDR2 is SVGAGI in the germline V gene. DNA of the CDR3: TGTGCCAGCAGTTCCCCGCAAGGGGTCGATAGTACTGAAGCTTTCTTT. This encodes CASSSPQGVDSTEAFF.

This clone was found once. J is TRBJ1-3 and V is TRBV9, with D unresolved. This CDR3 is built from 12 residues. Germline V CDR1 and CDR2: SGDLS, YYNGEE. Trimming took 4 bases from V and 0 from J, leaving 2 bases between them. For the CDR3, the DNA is TGTGCCAGCAGCCGCTCTGGAAACACCATATATTTT. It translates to CASSRSGNTIYF.

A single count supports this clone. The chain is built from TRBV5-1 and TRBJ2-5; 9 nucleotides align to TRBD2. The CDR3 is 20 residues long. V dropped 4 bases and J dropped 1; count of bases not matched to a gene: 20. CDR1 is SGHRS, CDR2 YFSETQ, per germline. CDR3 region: CASSLRLGSGGASLQETQYF. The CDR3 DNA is TGCGCCAGCAGCCTGCGACTGGGTAGCGGGGGAGCAAGCCTCCAAGAGACCCAGTACTTC.

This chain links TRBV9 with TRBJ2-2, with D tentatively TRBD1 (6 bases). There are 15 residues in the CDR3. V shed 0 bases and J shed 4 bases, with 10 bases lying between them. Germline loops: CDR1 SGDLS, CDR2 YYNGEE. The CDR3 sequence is CASSVEDRSTGELFF. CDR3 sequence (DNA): TGTGCCAGCAGCGTAGAGGACAGAAGCACCGGGGAGCTGTTTTTT.

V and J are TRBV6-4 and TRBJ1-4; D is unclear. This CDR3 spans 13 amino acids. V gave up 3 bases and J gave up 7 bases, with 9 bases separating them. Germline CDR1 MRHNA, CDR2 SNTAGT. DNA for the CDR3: TGTGCCAGCAGTGAGGAGGCAGGTGAAAAACTGTTTTTT. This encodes CASSEEAGEKLFF.

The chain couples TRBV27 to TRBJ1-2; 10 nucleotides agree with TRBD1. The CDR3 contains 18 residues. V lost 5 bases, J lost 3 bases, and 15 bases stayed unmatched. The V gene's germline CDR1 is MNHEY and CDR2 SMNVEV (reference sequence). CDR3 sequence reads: CASSITTGGARSDYGYTF. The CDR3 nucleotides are TGTGCCAGCAGTATAACGACAGGGGGCGCACGTTCTGACTATGGCTACACCTTC.

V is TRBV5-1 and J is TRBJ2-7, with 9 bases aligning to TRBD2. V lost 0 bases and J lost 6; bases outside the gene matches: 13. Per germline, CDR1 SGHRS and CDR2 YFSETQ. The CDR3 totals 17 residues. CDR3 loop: CASSLGGGGAVLTEQYF. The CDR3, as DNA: TGCGCCAGCAGCTTGGGAGGCGGGGGGGCGGTCCTTACCGAGCAGTACTTC.

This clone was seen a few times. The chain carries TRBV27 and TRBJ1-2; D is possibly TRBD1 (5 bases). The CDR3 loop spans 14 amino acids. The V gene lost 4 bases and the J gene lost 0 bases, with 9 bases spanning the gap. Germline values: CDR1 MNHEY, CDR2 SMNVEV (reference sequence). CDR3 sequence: CASSWRGANYGYTF. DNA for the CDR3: TGTGCCAGCAGTTGGAGGGGAGCTAACTATGGCTACACCTTC.

The CDR3 sequence: CSVRDLTRGQPYGYTF. DNA for the CDR3: TGCAGCGTTCGAGACCTTACTCGGGGACAGCCCTATGGCTACACCTTC. The rearrangement uses TRBV29-1 and TRBJ1-2, with TRBD1 matching over 7 bases. The V and J ends lost 5 bases and 4 bases, in that order; junction bases with no gene match: 16. CDR1 and CDR2 (germline): SQVTM, ANQGSEA. This CDR3 comprises 16 residues.

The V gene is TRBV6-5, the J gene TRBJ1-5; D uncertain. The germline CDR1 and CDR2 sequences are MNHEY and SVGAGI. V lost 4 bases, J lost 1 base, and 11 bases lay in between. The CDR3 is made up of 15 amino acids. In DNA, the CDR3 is TGTGCCAGCAGTTCCTTCCGGGCGAGCAATCAGCCCCAGCATTTT. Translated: CASSSFRASNQPQHF.

In DNA, the CDR3 is TGTGCCAGCAGCGTAGGATGGCGGGGGGTAGACACCGGGGAGCTGTTTTTT. This sequence encodes CASSVGWRGVDTGELFF. J is TRBJ2-2 and V is TRBV9; 8 bases match TRBD2. Unmatched junction bases numbered 7, after V lost 0 bases and J lost 3 bases. The germline V gene encodes CDR1 SGDLS and CDR2 YYNGEE. This CDR3 has 17 residues.

In nucleotides, the CDR3 is TGTGCCAGCAGCGAAGACCCAGGGTCCTACGAGCAGTACTTC. This gives the protein CASSEDPGSYEQYF. The chain recombines TRBV9 with TRBJ2-7, with D perhaps TRBD1 (5 bases). This CDR3 comprises 14 residues. V dropped 3 bases and J dropped 1 base, with 11 bases sitting between them. The germline CDR1 and CDR2 sequences are SGDLS and YYNGEE.

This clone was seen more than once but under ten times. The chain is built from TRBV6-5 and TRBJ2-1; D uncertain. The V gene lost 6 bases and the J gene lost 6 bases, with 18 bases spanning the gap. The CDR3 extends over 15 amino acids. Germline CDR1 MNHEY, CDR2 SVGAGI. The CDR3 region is CASRARTRASNEQFF. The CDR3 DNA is TGTGCCAGCAGGGCAAGGACCCGGGCCAGCAATGAGCAGTTCTTC.

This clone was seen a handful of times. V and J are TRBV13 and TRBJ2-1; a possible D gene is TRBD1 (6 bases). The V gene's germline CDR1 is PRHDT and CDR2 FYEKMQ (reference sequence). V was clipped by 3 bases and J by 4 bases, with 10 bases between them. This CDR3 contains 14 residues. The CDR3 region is CASSFSGAYNEQFF. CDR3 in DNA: TGTGCCAGCAGCTTTTCAGGGGCTTACAATGAGCAGTTCTTC.

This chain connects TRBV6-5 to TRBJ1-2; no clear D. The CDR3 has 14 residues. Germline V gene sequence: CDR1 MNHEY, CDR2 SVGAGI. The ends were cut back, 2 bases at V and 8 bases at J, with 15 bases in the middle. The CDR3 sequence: CASSYQQNIGGYTF. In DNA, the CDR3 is TGTGCCAGCAGTTACCAACAGAACATCGGCGGCTACACCTTC.

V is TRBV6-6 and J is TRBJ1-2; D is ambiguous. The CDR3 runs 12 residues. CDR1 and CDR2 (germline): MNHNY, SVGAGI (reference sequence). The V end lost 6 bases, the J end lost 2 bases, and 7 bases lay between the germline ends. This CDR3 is CASREDNYGYTF. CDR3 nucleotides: TGTGCCAGCAGAGAGGACAACTATGGCTACACCTTC.

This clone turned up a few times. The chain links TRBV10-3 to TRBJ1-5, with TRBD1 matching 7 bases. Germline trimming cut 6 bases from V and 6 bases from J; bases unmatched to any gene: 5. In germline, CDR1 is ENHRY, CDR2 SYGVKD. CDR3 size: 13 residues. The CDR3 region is CAIRGDRSQPQHF. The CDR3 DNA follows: TGTGCCATCAGAGGGGACAGAAGTCAGCCCCAGCATTTT.